This T cell receptor (beta chain) was sequenced during a study of cytotoxic CD8 clonotypes in ibrutinib-treated CLL. A 1 in 200,000 to 1 in 1 million T cell depth was the sequencing target. Sequencing was performed with immunoSEQ multiplex PCR; in TCRdb, only in-frame clones are kept and a portion is missing. Among roughly 110,000 clones listed, about 50% were seen once. Points from the study as a whole: Clonality was higher at ibrutinib response and returned toward baseline at progression. Clonality measured at baseline exceeded age-matched healthy donors, tracking circulating CD8+ T-cell counts. Patients with sustained remission and those progressing were sampled at differing times.

In this sample, this clone turned up a few times. What it binds is unknown. Germline CDR1 and CDR2: MGHDK and SYGVNS. The CDR3 is 14 residues long. After removal of 4 bases from V and 5 bases from J, the junction contained 4 bases not matched to a gene. The source material was PBMCs, sampled after 24 months of ibrutinib treatment. This chain uses TRBV25-1 with TRBJ2-2, with TRBD1 matching over 7 bases. The TCR sequence derives from a human donor with chronic lymphocytic leukemia. Written as DNA, the CDR3 is TGTGCCAGCAGTGGTAAGACAGGGACCGGGGAGCTGTTTTTT. Its protein product is CASSGKTGTGELFF.